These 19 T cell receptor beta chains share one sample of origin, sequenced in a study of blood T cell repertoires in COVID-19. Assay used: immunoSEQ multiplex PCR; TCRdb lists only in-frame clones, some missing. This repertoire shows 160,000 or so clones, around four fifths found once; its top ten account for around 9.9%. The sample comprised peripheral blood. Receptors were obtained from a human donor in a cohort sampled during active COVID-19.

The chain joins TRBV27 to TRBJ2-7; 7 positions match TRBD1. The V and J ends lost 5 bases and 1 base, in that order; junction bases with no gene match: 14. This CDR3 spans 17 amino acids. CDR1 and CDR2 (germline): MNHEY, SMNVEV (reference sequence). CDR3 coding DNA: TGTGCCAGCAGTCCGCTCCGAGGGGGCAAAGGGTCCTACGAGCAGTACTTC. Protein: CASSPLRGGKGSYEQYF.

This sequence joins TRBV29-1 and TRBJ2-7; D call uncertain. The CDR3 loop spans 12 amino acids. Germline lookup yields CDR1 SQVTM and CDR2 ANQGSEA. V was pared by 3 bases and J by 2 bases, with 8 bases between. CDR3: CSVDGQTYEQYF. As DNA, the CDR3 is TGCAGCGTTGATGGGCAGACCTACGAGCAGTACTTC.

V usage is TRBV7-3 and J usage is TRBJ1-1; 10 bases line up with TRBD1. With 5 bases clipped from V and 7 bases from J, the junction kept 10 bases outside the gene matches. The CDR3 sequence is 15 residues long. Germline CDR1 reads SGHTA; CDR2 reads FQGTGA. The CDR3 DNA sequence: TGTGCCAGCAGCCCCACCGGGACAGGGGTGGGTGAAGCTTTCTTT. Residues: CASSPTGTGVGEAFF.

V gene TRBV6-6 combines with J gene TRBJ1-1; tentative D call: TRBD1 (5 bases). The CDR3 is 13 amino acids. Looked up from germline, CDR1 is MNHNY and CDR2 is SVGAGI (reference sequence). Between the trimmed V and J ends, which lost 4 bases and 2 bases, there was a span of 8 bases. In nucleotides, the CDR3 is TGTGCCAGCAGTTCGGGACTCAACACTGAAGCTTTCTTT. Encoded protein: CASSSGLNTEAFF.

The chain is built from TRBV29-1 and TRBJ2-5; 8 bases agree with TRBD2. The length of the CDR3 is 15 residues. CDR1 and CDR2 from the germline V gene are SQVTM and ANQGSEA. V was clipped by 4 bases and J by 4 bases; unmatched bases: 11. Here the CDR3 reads CSVVIGGARRETQYF. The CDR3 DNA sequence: TGCAGCGTTGTAATCGGGGGGGCGCGCCGAGAGACCCAGTACTTC.

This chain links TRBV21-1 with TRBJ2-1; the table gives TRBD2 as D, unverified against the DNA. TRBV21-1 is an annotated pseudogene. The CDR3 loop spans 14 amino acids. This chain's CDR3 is CASSISSLYNEQFF. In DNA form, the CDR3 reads TGTGCCAGCAGCATCAGTAGCCTATACAATGAGCAGTTCTTC.

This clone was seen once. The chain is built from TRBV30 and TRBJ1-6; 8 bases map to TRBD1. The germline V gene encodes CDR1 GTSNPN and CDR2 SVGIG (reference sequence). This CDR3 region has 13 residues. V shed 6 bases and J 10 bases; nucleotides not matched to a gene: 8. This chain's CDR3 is CACGQGPGSPLHF. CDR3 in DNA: TGTGCCTGCGGACAGGGCCCCGGGTCACCCCTCCACTTT.

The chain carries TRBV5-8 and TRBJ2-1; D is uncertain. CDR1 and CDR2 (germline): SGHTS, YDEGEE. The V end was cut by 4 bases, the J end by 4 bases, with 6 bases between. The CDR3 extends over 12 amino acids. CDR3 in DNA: TGTGCCAGCAGCCCCCCTTACAATGAGCAGTTCTTC. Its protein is CASSPPYNEQFF.

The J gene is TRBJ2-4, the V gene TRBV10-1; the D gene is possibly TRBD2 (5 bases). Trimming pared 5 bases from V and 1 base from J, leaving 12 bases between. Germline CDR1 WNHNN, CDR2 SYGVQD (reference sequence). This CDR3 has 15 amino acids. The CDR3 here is CASSRESGAKNIQYF. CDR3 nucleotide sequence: TGCGCCAGCAGTAGGGAGAGTGGGGCCAAAAACATTCAGTACTTC.

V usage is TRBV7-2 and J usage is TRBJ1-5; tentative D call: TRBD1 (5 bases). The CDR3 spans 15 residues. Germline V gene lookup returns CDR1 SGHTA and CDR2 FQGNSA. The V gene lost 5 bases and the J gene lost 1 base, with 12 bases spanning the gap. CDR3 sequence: CASSGLEGSNQPQHF. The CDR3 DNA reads TGTGCCAGCAGCGGGCTGGAGGGGAGCAATCAGCCCCAGCATTTT.

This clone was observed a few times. CDR3 loop: CASSDQGRGRQPQHF. CDR3 DNA: TGTGCCAGCAGCGATCAGGGTAGAGGACGCCAGCCCCAGCATTTT. V and J are TRBV6-2 or TRBV6-3 and TRBJ1-5; possible D gene TRBD1, 5 bases. The CDR3 sequence is 15 residues long. Germline V gene lookup returns CDR1 MNHEY and CDR2 SVGEGT. V was cut by 6 bases and J by 7 bases, with 19 bases left in between.

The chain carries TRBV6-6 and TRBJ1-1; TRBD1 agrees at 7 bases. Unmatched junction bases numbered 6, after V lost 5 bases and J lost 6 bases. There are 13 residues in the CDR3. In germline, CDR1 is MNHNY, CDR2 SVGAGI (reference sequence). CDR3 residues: CASSAGGFSEAFF. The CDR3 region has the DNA TGTGCCAGCAGTGCAGGGGGTTTCTCTGAAGCTTTCTTT.

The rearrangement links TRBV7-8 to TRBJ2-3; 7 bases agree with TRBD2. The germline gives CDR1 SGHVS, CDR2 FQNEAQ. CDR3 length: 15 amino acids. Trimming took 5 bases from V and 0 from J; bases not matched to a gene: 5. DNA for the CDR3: TGTGCCAGCAGCCTGCTGGGGGGGAGCACAGATACGCAGTATTTT. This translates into CASSLLGGSTDTQYF.

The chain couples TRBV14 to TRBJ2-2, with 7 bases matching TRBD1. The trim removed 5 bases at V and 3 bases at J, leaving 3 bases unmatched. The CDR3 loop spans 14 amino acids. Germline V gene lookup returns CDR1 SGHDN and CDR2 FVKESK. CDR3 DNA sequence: TGTGCCAGCAGCACGACAGGGCACACCGGGGAGCTGTTTTTT. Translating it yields CASSTTGHTGELFF.

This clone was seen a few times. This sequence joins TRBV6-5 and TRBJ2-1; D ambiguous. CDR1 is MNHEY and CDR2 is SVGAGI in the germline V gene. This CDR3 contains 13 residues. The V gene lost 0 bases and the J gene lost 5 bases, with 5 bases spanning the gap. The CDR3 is CASSYSYHNEQFF. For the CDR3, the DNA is TGTGCCAGCAGTTACTCATATCACAATGAGCAGTTCTTC.

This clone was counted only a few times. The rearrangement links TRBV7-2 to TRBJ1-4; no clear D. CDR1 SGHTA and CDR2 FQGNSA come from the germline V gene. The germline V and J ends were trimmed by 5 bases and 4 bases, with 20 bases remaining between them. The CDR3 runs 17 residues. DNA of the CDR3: TGTGCCAGCAGCCCACCCTGGGCTGGGAGGGATAATGAAAAACTGTTTTTT. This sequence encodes CASSPPWAGRDNEKLFF.

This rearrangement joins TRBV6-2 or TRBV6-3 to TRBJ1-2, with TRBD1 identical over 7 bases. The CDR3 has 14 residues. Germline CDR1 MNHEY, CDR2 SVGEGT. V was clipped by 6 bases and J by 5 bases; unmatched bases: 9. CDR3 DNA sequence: TGTGCCAGCAGCAGTACAGGGGTCCGATATGGCTACACCTTC. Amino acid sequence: CASSSTGVRYGYTF.

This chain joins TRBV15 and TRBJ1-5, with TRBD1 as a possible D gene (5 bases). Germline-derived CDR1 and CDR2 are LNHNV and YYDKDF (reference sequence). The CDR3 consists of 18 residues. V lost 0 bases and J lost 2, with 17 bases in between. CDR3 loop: CATSRDIGRGDGNQPQHF. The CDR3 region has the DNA TGTGCCACCAGCAGAGATATAGGGAGGGGTGACGGCAATCAGCCCCAGCATTTT.

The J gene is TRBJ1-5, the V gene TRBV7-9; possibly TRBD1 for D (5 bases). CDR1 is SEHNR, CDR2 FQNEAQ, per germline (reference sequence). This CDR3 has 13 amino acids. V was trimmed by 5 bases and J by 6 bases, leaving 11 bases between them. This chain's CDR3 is CASSQEGSQPQHF. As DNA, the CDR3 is TGTGCCAGCAGCCAGGAGGGGAGTCAGCCCCAGCATTTT.